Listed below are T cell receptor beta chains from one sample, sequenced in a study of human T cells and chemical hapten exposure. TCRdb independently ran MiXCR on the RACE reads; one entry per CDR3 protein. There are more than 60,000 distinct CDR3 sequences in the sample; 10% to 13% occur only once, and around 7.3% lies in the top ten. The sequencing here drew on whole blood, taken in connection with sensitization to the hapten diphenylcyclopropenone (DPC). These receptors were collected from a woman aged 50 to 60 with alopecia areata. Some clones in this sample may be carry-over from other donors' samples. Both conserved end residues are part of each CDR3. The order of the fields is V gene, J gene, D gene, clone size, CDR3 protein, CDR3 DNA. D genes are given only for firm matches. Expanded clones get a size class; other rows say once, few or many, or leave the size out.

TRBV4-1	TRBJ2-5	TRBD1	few	CASSQAFGTGQETQYF	TGCGCCAGCAGCCAAGCCTTCGGGACAGGGCAAGAGACCCAGTACTTC
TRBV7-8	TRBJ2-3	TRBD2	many	CASSLTSGGTDTQYF	TGTGCCAGCAGCTTAACTAGCGGAGGCACAGATACGCAGTATTTT
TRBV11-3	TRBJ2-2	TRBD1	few	CASSLRTGASTGELFF	TGTGCCAGCAGCTTGAGGACAGGGGCTTCCACCGGGGAGCTGTTTTTT
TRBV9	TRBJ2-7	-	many	CASSVQAGGGQYF	TGTGCCAGCAGCGTACAGGCCGGGGGAGGGCAGTACTTC
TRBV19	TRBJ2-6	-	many	CASSIWTSSPSGANVLTF	TGTGCCAGTAGTATATGGACCTCGTCCCCCTCTGGGGCCAACGTCCTGACTTTC
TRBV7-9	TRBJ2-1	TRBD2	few	CASSQGLAGNNEQFF	TGTGCCAGCAGCCAGGGACTAGCGGGGAACAATGAGCAGTTCTTC
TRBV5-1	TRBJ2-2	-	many	CASSLRWDTGELFF	TGCGCCAGCAGCTTACGGTGGGACACCGGGGAGCTGTTTTTT
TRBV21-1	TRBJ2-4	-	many	CASSKGPRYSRGAKNIQYF	TGTGCCAGCAGCAAAGGGCCAAGATACTCTCGGGGAGCCAAAAACATTCAGTACTTC
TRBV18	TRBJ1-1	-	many	CASSRDNTEAFF	TGTGCCAGCTCGAGGGATAACACTGAAGCTTTCTTT
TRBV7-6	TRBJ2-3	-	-	CASSSPGGGSADTQYF	TGTGCCAGCAGCTCCCCTGGAGGGGGCTCGGCAGATACGCAGTATTTT
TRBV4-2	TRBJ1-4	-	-	CASSQEGEKLFF	TGTGCCAGCAGCCAAGAGGGTGAAAAACTGTTTTTT
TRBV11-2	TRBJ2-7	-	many	CASSIGPIRAHEQYF	TGTGCCAGCAGCATCGGACCCATCAGGGCCCACGAGCAGTACTTC
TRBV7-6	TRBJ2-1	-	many	CASSLKRVNEQFF	TGTGCCAGCAGCTTAAAGCGGGTTAATGAGCAGTTCTTC
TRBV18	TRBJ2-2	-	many	CASSLQVPGELFF	TGTGCCAGCTCACTACAAGTACCCGGGGAGCTGTTTTTT
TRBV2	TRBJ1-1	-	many	CASKGLVVTEAFF	TGTGCCAGCAAGGGGTTAGTAGTCACTGAAGCTTTCTTT
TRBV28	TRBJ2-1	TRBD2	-	CASSGEAGLAVYNEQFF	TGTGCCAGCAGTGGGGAGGCGGGACTAGCGGTCTACAATGAGCAGTTCTTC
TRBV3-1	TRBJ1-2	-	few	CASSQGRNYGYTF	TGTGCCAGCAGCCAAGGGAGGAACTATGGCTACACCTTC
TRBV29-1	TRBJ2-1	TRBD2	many	CSVSGRAYNEQFF	TGCAGCGTTAGCGGGAGGGCATACAATGAGCAGTTCTTC
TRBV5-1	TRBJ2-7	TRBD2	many	CASSLGSGESSYEQYF	TGCGCCAGCAGCCTCGGTAGCGGGGAAAGCTCCTACGAGCAGTACTTC
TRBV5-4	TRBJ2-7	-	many	CASSLAANYLEQYF	TGTGCCAGCAGCTTAGCAGCTAACTACCTCGAGCAGTACTTC
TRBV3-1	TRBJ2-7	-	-	CASSPNRAAYEQYF	TGTGCCAGCAGTCCGAACAGGGCGGCGTACGAGCAGTACTTC
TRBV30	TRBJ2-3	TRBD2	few	CAWSPRTSRTQYF	TGTGCCTGGAGTCCTCGGACTAGCCGGACGCAGTATTTT
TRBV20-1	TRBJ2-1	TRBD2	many	CSASNLAGGQYNEQFF	TGCAGTGCTTCTAATCTAGCGGGAGGGCAGTACAATGAGCAGTTCTTC
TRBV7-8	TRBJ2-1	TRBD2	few	CASSSLAGVYNEQFF	TGTGCCAGCAGCTCACTAGCGGGAGTCTACAATGAGCAGTTCTTC
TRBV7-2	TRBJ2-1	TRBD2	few	CASSLRLAGVSYNEQFF	TGTGCCAGCAGCTTACGACTAGCGGGAGTCTCCTACAATGAGCAGTTCTTC
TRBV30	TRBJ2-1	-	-	CAWTGGISYNEQFF	TGTGCCTGGACTGGGGGAATCTCCTACAATGAGCAGTTCTTC